This is a list of T cell receptor beta chains from one sample in a study of spatial heterogeneity in lung cancer. Using its own MiXCR run on the 5' RACE reads, TCRdb lists one record per CDR3 protein. The table records approximately 47,000 distinct CDR3 sequences, 7.6% of them present only once. The sequenced sample was PBMCs, obtained at surgery. Every receptor here comes from a female donor with early-stage non-small cell lung cancer. Both conserved end residues are part of each CDR3. A D gene is named only where the DNA matches it firmly. Clone size appears in some rows only: once, few, many, or a class for an expanded clone.

TRBV6-6	few	.	TRBJ2-5	CASSYSWEVGETQYF	TGTGCCAGCAGTTACTCCTGGGAAGTGGGGGAGACCCAGTACTTC
TRBV2	.	.	TRBJ2-7	CASSGTPSSYEQYF	TGTGCCAGCAGCGGGACGCCGAGCTCCTACGAGCAGTACTTC
TRBV9	.	.	TRBJ2-1	CASSPLGGGAVDEQFF	TGTGCCAGCAGCCCCCTGGGAGGGGGGGCCGTTGATGAGCAGTTCTTC
TRBV30	.	.	TRBJ1-4	CAWQGSTNEKLFF	TGTGCCTGGCAGGGGAGCACTAATGAAAAACTGTTTTTT
TRBV11-2	.	.	TRBJ1-3	CASSPRGSGNTIYF	TGTGCCAGCAGCCCGAGGGGGTCTGGAAACACCATATATTTT
TRBV5-1	few	TRBD1	TRBJ2-5	CASSLRDRGVWETQYF	TGCGCCAGCAGCCTCCGAGACAGGGGGGTATGGGAGACCCAGTACTTC
TRBV4-3	few	.	TRBJ1-1	CASSQDYSRNTEAFF	TGCGCCAGCAGCCAAGATTATTCAAGGAACACTGAAGCTTTCTTT
TRBV7-2	many	.	TRBJ2-2	CASSLDLWGYGELFF	TGTGCCAGCAGCTTAGACCTCTGGGGGTACGGGGAGCTGTTTTTT
TRBV12-3/TRBV12-4	many	.	TRBJ1-4	CASSLLEKLFF	TGTGCCAGCAGTTTACTTGAAAAACTGTTTTTT
TRBV29-1	.	TRBD2	TRBJ2-7	CSVLAGGPNEQYF	TGCAGCGTTCTGGCGGGGGGGCCGAACGAGCAGTACTTC
TRBV5-1	few	.	TRBJ2-7	CASSLVSGEDYEQYF	TGCGCCAGCAGCTTGGTGTCAGGGGAGGACTACGAGCAGTACTTC
TRBV3-2	many	.	TRBJ2-2	CASSQSWGIQGAEEGELFF	TGTGCCAGCAGCCAATCATGGGGGATCCAGGGGGCTGAAGAGGGGGAGCTGTTTTTT
TRBV4-3	.	.	TRBJ1-4	CASSQDPGATNEKLFF	TGCGCCAGCAGCCAAGATCCAGGGGCGACTAATGAAAAACTGTTTTTT
TRBV29-1	few	.	TRBJ1-4	CSVGSQGSEKLFF	TGCAGCGTTGGATCACAGGGAAGTGAAAAACTGTTTTTT
TRBV6-5	many	TRBD2	TRBJ2-3	CASSPAGGPVDTQYF	TGTGCCAGCAGTCCAGCGGGGGGGCCAGTAGATACGCAGTATTTT
TRBV29-1	.	TRBD2	TRBJ2-7	CSVEVGLIAGARPEQYF	TGCAGCGTTGAAGTGGGCTTGATAGCGGGGGCCCGTCCGGAGCAGTACTTC
TRBV12-3/TRBV12-4	many	.	TRBJ1-2	CASSLVEWDGYTF	TGTGCCAGCAGTTTAGTAGAATGGGATGGCTACACCTTC
TRBV12-3/TRBV12-4	many	.	TRBJ2-7	CASSLGLAYEQYF	TGTGCCAGCAGTCTCGGACTTGCCTACGAGCAGTACTTC
TRBV5-1	.	.	TRBJ1-1	CASSLGRSHMRDTEAFF	TGCGCCAGCAGCTTGGGTCGCAGCCATATGAGGGACACTGAAGCTTTCTTT
TRBV9	.	.	TRBJ2-2	CASSVGADANTGELFF	TGTGCCAGCAGCGTAGGGGCGGACGCGAACACCGGGGAGCTGTTTTTT
TRBV10-3	.	TRBD1	TRBJ1-2	CAINQGQGDFYGYTF	TGTGCCATCAACCAAGGACAGGGGGATTTCTATGGCTACACCTTC
TRBV23-1	few	TRBD1	TRBJ2-1	CASTSGTGGWYEQFF	TGCGCCAGCACCTCCGGGACAGGGGGTTGGTATGAGCAGTTCTTC
TRBV11-2	.	.	TRBJ2-1	CASSLVLGAGNEQFF	TGTGCCAGCAGCTTAGTTTTGGGGGCGGGTAATGAGCAGTTCTTC
TRBV24-1	.	.	TRBJ1-3	CATSAGSSGNTIYF	TGTGCCACCAGTGCGGGATCCTCTGGAAACACCATATATTTT
TRBV3-1	.	.	TRBJ2-7	CASSQAGTRIPDF	TGTGCCAGCAGCCAGGCAGGTACGAGAATCCCCGACTTC
TRBV20-1	.	.	TRBJ2-5	CSARDPLGKETQYF	TGCAGTGCGAGGGACCCCCTGGGGAAAGAGACCCAGTACTTC
TRBV11-2	.	.	TRBJ1-1	CASSLQTAEAFF	TGTGCCAGCAGCTTACAAACCGCTGAAGCTTTCTTT
TRBV5-1	.	TRBD1	TRBJ2-1	CASSHGTGANEQFF	TGCGCCAGCAGCCACGGGACAGGGGCCAATGAGCAGTTCTTC
TRBV7-6	many	.	TRBJ1-6	CASSLWEAGNSPLHF	TGTGCCAGCAGCTTATGGGAAGCGGGTAATTCACCCCTCCACTTT
TRBV5-1	.	TRBD1	TRBJ1-1	CASSQEGARYTEAFF	TGCGCCAGCAGCCAAGAGGGGGCGCGGTACACTGAAGCTTTCTTT
TRBV7-2	many	.	TRBJ2-4	CASSLVASGAKNIQYF	TGTGCCAGCAGCTTAGTAGCGAGCGGGGCCAAAAACATTCAGTACTTC
TRBV18	many	.	TRBJ2-7	CASSPSQGHSYEQYF	TGTGCCAGCTCACCGAGTCAGGGCCATTCCTACGAGCAGTACTTC
TRBV7-2	few	TRBD1	TRBJ2-3	CASSLVWDSADTQYF	TGTGCCAGCAGCTTAGTTTGGGACAGCGCAGATACGCAGTATTTT
TRBV6-5	.	TRBD1	TRBJ2-4	CASRRGQGAVGDRESKNIQYF	TGTGCCAGCCGGCGGGGACAGGGGGCCGTGGGGGATAGAGAATCCAAAAACATTCAGTACTTC
TRBV7-2	many	.	TRBJ2-2	CASSSDGRDTGELFF	TGTGCCAGCAGCTCAGACGGTAGGGACACCGGGGAGCTGTTTTTT
TRBV7-2	many	TRBD2	TRBJ2-1	CASSPGPGGRNNEQFF	TGTGCCAGCAGCCCCGGTCCGGGGGGGCGGAACAATGAGCAGTTCTTC
TRBV19	many	.	TRBJ1-2	CASTHSVGGYTF	TGTGCCAGTACCCACTCTGTGGGTGGCTACACCTTC
TRBV10-3	.	.	TRBJ2-5	CATRTFGSGETQYF	TGTGCCACTAGGACTTTCGGGTCGGGCGAGACCCAGTACTTC
TRBV20-1	few	.	TRBJ1-5	CSARDSGFAQGRYDSNQPQHF	TGCAGTGCTAGAGATTCGGGTTTTGCACAGGGCCGATACGATAGCAATCAGCCCCAGCATTTT
TRBV15	.	TRBD2	TRBJ2-3	CATRASGGTDTQYF	TGTGCCACCAGGGCGAGCGGGGGTACAGATACGCAGTATTTT
TRBV28	.	TRBD1	TRBJ2-3	CASRLTGGRTDTQYF	TGTGCCAGCAGACTCACAGGGGGACGCACAGATACGCAGTATTTT
TRBV5-1	many	TRBD1	TRBJ1-1	CASSSGTGETEAFF	TGCGCCAGCAGCTCCGGGACAGGGGAAACTGAAGCTTTCTTT
TRBV4-2	few	.	TRBJ2-5	CASSQEGSPREAQYF	TGTGCCAGCAGCCAAGAGGGCAGCCCAAGAGAGGCCCAGTACTTC
TRBV7-2	many	.	TRBJ2-7	CASSSDNYEQYF	TGTGCCAGCAGCTCCGACAATTACGAGCAGTACTTC
TRBV11-3	few	.	TRBJ2-1	CASSPGGIYNEQFF	TGTGCCAGCAGCCCAGGGGGGATCTACAATGAGCAGTTCTTC
TRBV7-9	.	TRBD2	TRBJ2-7	CASSHGLQRGPLGYYEQYF	TGTGCCAGCAGCCACGGACTCCAGCGGGGGCCCCTGGGTTACTACGAGCAGTACTTC
TRBV18	few	TRBD1	TRBJ2-1	CASSPNRDRPYNEQFF	TGTGCCAGCTCACCGAACCGGGACAGGCCTTACAATGAGCAGTTCTTC
TRBV12-5	few	.	TRBJ1-2	CASGLVGRDGDYGYTF	TGTGCTAGTGGTTTGGTAGGTCGGGACGGCGACTATGGCTACACCTTC
TRBV6-2/TRBV6-3	few	TRBD2	TRBJ2-3	CASSSLAGGPGVTQYF	TGTGCCAGCAGTTCCCTAGCGGGGGGGCCCGGGGTCACGCAGTATTTT
TRBV29-1	.	.	TRBJ1-3	CSAGSGNTIYF	TGCAGCGCAGGATCTGGAAACACCATATATTTT
TRBV7-9	few	.	TRBJ2-3	CASSLMTGDTQYF	TGTGCCAGCAGCTTAATGACCGGTGATACGCAGTATTTT
TRBV27	.	TRBD1	TRBJ2-4	CASSWTGGVTQRAKNIQYF	TGTGCCAGCAGCTGGACAGGGGGTGTGACTCAACGAGCCAAAAACATTCAGTACTTC
TRBV7-2	few	.	TRBJ2-1	CASSQTSYNEQFF	TGTGCCAGCAGCCAGACTTCCTACAATGAGCAGTTCTTC
TRBV12-5	few	.	TRBJ2-3	CASGPGSTDTQYF	TGTGCTAGTGGCCCCGGTAGCACAGATACGCAGTATTTT
TRBV12-3/TRBV12-4	many	.	TRBJ2-6	CASSLTSSGANVLTF	TGTGCCAGCAGTTTAACTAGCTCTGGGGCCAACGTCCTGACTTTC
TRBV21-1	few	.	TRBJ1-2	CAPRPEGARGYTF	TGTGCCCCCAGGCCCGAGGGGGCGCGTGGCTACACCTTC
TRBV5-6	few	TRBD2	TRBJ2-1	CASSLLGTSGGLYNEQFF	TGTGCCAGCAGCTTGCTAGGGACTAGCGGGGGGTTGTACAATGAGCAGTTCTTC